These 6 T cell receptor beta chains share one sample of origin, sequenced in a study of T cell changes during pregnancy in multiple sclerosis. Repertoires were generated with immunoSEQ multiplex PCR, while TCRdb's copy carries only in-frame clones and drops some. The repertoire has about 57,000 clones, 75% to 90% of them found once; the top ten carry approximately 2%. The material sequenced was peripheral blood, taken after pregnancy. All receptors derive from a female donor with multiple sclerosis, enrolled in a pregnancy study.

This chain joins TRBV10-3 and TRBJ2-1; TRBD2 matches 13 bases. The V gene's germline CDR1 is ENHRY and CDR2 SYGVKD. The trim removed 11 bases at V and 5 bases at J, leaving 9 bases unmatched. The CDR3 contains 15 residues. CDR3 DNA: TGTGCCGCACTAGCGGGGGGGGTCCCTCACAATGAGCAGTTCTTC. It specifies CAALAGGVPHNEQFF.

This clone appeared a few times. CDR3 DNA: TGTGCCTGGAATAGGAGATCCGGAAACACCATATATTTT. This sequence encodes CAWNRRSGNTIYF. The V and J genes are TRBV30 and TRBJ1-3; D gene ambiguous. CDR1 is GTSNPN, CDR2 SVGIG, per germline (reference sequence). The CDR3 totals 13 residues. The V gene lost 4 bases and the J gene lost 4 bases, with 11 bases spanning the gap.

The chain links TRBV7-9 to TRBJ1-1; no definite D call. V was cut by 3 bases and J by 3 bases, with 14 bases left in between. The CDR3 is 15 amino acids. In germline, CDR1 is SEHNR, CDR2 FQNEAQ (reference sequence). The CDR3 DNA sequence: TGTGCCAGCAGCTTCGTTAAGCCCGGGGACACTGAAGCTTTCTTT. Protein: CASSFVKPGDTEAFF.

The CDR3 DNA follows: TGCAGCGTCGGACAGGGGGGTTTCGAGCAGTACTTC. Translation: CSVGQGGFEQYF. The rearrangement links TRBV29-1 to TRBJ2-7; 10 bases agree with TRBD1. Germline V gene data show CDR1 as SQVTM and CDR2 as ANQGSEA. CDR3 length: 12 amino acids. V shed 6 bases and J 6 bases; nucleotides not matched to a gene: 5.

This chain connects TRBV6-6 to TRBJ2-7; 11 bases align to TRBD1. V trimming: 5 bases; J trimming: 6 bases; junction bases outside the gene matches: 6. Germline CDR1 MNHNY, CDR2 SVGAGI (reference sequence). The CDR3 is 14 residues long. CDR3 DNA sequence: TGTGCCAGCAGTGACAGGACAGGGGGCGGCGAGCAGTACTTC. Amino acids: CASSDRTGGGEQYF.

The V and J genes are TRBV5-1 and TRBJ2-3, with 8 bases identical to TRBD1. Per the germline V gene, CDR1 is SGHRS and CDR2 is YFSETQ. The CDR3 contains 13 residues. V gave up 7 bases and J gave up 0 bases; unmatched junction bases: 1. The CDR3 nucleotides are TGCGCCAGCCGGGACAGGAGCACAGATACGCAGTATTTT. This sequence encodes CASRDRSTDTQYF.